These 11 T cell receptor beta chains were sequenced from one sample in a study of T-cell reconstitution after alpha-beta-depleted transplantation in children. Preparation of the TCRbeta library involved a method that used unique molecular identifiers. TCRdb itself ran the PCR reads through MiXCR, one entry per CDR3 protein. The repertoire has a few hundred thousand distinct CDR3 sequences, over 20% of them found once; the top ten carry under 45%. Sequencing was performed on PBMCs, taken before TCRalphabeta/CD19-depleted stem cell transplant. The receptors originated from a boy younger than two with Wiskott-Aldrich syndrome, due to receive a stem cell transplant.

The chain recombines TRBV25-1 with TRBJ1-5, with 8 bases identical to TRBD1. The CDR3 length is 15 residues. The germline CDR1 and CDR2 sequences are MGHDK and SYGVNS. The ends lost 4 bases at V and 4 bases at J; junction bases unmatched: 6. The CDR3 spells CASSARDRFNQPQHF. CDR3 coding DNA: TGTGCCAGCAGTGCCCGGGACAGGTTTAATCAGCCCCAGCATTTT.

This clonotype was picked up a small number of times. CDR3 protein: CASLVQDSPLHF. The CDR3 DNA is TGTGCCAGCCTGGTACAGGATTCACCCCTCCACTTT. The rearrangement joins TRBV2 to TRBJ1-6; D perhaps matches TRBD1 (5 bases). V gave up 8 bases and J gave up 8 bases, with 10 bases separating them. The CDR3 contains 12 residues. Germline V gene lookup returns CDR1 SNHLY and CDR2 FYNNEI.

V gene TRBV6-4 combines with J gene TRBJ1-2; tentatively, D is TRBD1 (6 bases). With 4 bases removed from V and 8 bases from J, the gap between germline ends came to 14 bases. Germline V gene lookup returns CDR1 MRHNA and CDR2 SNTAGT. This CDR3 contains 13 residues. CDR3 bases: TGTGCCAGCAGTGGAGGGGGGAAAGGCGGCTACACCTTC. This encodes CASSGGGKGGYTF.

About this clonotype itself: The junction differs from germline at one of its ends, possibly a read error. The rearrangement links TRBV10-3 to TRBJ2-1; TRBD1 might be the D (6 bases). The CDR3 contains 13 residues. The germline CDR1 and CDR2 sequences are ENHRY and SYGVKD. DNA for the CDR3: TGTTCCATCAGTGAGTCGACAGGCAATGAGCAGTTCTTC. Protein sequence: CSISESTGNEQFF.

The chain combines TRBV5-1 with TRBJ2-4; TRBD2 is a possible D gene (5 bases). Trimming took off 4 bases at V and 2 bases at J, with 19 bases between the two ends. Per the germline V gene, CDR1 is SGHRS and CDR2 is YFSETQ. CDR3 length equals 17 residues. CDR3 nucleotides: TGCGCCAGCAGCCTCGTTTCAGGAGGAAGAACCAAAAACATTCAGTACTTC. Protein: CASSLVSGGRTKNIQYF.

This clonotype was found a few times. The chain joins TRBV5-1 to TRBJ2-7, with TRBD2 matching over 7 bases. CDR1 SGHRS and CDR2 YFSETQ come from the germline V gene. V was clipped by 4 bases and J by 3 bases; unmatched bases: 10. The CDR3 runs 15 residues. CDR3 sequence (DNA): TGCGCCAGCAGCACCGGGACTAACACCTACTACGAGCAGTACTTC. Encoded protein: CASSTGTNTYYEQYF.

V usage is TRBV28 and J usage is TRBJ1-4, with D uncertain. CDR3 size: 12 residues. In germline, CDR1 is MDHEN, CDR2 SYDVKM. Trimming removed 2 bases from V and 10 bases from J, with 8 bases in between. CDR3 in amino acids: CASSLVKGKLFF. Here the CDR3 DNA reads TGTGCCAGCAGTTTAGTTAAGGGAAAACTGTTTTTT.

This clonotype was counted between two and nine times. The CDR3 DNA reads as TGTGCCAGCAGCCAAAGGGTCGCTGTGGAGACGGACTATGGCTACACCTTC. It translates to CASSQRVAVETDYGYTF. The chain links TRBV11-2 to TRBJ1-2; D is undetermined. The CDR3 totals 17 residues. V lost 5 bases, J lost 3 bases, and 22 bases lay in between. CDR1 and CDR2 from the germline V gene are SGHAT and FQNNGV.

This clonotype has at least ten counts. The V gene is TRBV5-1, the J gene TRBJ2-5; D call uncertain. The CDR3 is 14 residues long. Trimming removed 1 base from V and 2 bases from J, with 9 bases in between. Germline CDR1 SGHRS, CDR2 YFSETQ. The CDR3 DNA is TGCGCCAGCAGCTTGTTATCCCTACAAGAGACCCAGTACTTC. Its protein is CASSLLSLQETQYF.

This rearrangement joins TRBV5-1 to TRBJ2-1; tentatively, D is TRBD2 (6 bases). V lost 4 bases and J lost 0, with 11 bases in between. The CDR3 extends over 15 amino acids. Germline CDR1 SGHRS, CDR2 YFSETQ. The CDR3 coding sequence is TGCGCCAGCAGCACTAGCCCGAGCTCCTACAATGAGCAGTTCTTC. Encoded protein: CASSTSPSSYNEQFF.

This sequence joins TRBV30 and TRBJ1-1, with D possibly TRBD1 on 6 matching bases. CDR1 and CDR2 from the germline V gene are GTSNPN and SVGIG (reference sequence). CDR3 size: 15 residues. Trimming took off 3 bases at V and 0 bases at J, with 14 bases between the two ends. The CDR3 nucleotides read TGTGCCTGGAGGGGACACCTAATAATGAACACTGAAGCTTTCTTT. Its protein product is CAWRGHLIMNTEAFF.